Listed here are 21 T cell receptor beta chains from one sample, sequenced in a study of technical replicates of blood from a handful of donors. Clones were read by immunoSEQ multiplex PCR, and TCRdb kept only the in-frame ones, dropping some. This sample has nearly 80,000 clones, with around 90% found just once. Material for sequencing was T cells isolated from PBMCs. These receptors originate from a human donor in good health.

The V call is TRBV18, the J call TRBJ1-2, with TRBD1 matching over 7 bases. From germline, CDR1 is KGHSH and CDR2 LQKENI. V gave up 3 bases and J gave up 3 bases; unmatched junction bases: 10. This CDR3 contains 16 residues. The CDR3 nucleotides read TGTGCCAGCTCACCTATTTCGCAGGGGGGTGACTATGGCTACACCTTC. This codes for CASSPISQGGDYGYTF.

The DNA of the CDR3 is TGTGCCAGCCTACTAGAGGACGAACCACCCTACGAGCAGTACTTC. The encoded protein is CASLLEDEPPYEQYF. V usage is TRBV28 and J usage is TRBJ2-7; the D gene is possibly TRBD2 (5 bases). V was trimmed by 8 bases and J by 2 bases, leaving 19 bases between them. CDR3 length equals 15 residues. CDR1 is MDHEN and CDR2 is SYDVKM in the germline V gene.

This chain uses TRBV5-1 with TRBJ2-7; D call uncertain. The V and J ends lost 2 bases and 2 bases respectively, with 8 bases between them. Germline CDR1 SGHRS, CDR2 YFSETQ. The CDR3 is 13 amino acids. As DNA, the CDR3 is TGCGCCAGCAGCTTCTCCGGAGCCTACGAGCAGTACTTC. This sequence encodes CASSFSGAYEQYF.

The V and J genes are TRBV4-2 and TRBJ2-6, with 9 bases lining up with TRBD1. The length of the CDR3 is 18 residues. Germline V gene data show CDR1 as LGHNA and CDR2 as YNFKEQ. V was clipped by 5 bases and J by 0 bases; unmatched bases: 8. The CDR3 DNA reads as TGTGCCAGCAGCAGAGACAGGGGGGAACTCTCTGGGGCCAACGTCCTGACTTTC. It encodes CASSRDRGELSGANVLTF.

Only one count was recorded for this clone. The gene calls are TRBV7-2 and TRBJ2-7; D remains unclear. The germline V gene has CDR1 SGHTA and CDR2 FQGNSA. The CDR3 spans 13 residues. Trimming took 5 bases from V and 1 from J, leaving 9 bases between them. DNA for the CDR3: TGTGCCAGCAGCCCGACTTTTTCCTACGAGCAGTACTTC. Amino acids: CASSPTFSYEQYF. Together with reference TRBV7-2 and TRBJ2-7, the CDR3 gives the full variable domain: GAGVSQSPSNKVTEKGKDVELRCDPISGHTALYWYRQSLGQGLEFLIYFQGNSAPDKSGLPSDRFSAERTGGSVSTLTIQRTQQEDSAVYLCASSPTFSYEQYFGPGTRLTVT.

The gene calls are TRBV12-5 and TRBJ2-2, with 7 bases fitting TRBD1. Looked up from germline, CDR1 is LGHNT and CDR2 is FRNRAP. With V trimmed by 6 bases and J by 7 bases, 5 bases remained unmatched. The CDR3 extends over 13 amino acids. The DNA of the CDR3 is TGTGCTAGTGGACAGACAGGGATCGGGGAGCTGTTTTTT. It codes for CASGQTGIGELFF.

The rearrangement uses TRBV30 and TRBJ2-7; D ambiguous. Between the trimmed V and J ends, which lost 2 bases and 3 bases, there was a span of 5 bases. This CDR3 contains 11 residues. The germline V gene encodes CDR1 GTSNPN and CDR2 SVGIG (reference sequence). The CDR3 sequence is CAWSLSYEQYF. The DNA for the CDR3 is TGTGCCTGGAGTCTAAGCTACGAGCAGTACTTC.

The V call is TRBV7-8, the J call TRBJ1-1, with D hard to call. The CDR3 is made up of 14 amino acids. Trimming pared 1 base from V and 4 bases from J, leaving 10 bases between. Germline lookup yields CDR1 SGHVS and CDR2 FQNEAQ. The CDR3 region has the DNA TGTGCCAGCAGCTTAGGGGAGGGCGGCACTGAAGCTTTCTTT. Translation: CASSLGEGGTEAFF.

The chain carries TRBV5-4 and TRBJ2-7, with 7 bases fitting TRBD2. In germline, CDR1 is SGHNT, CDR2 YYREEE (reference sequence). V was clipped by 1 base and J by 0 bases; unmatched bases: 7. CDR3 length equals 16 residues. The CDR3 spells CASSLWPSGASYEQYF. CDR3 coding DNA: TGTGCCAGCAGCTTGTGGCCTAGCGGAGCCTCCTACGAGCAGTACTTC.

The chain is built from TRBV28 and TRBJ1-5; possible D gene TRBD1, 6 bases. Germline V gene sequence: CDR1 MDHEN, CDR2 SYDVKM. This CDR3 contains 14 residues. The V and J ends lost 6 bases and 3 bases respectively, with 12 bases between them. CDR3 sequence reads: CASSQTGFNQPQHF. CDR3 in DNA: TGTGCCAGCAGCCAGACAGGATTCAATCAGCCCCAGCATTTT. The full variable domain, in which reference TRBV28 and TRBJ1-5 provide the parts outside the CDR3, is DVKVTQSSRYLVKRTGEKVFLECVQDMDHENMFWYRQDPGLGLRLIYFSYDVKMKEKGDIPEGYSVSREKKERFSLILESASTNQTSMYLCASSQTGFNQPQHFGDGTRLSIL.

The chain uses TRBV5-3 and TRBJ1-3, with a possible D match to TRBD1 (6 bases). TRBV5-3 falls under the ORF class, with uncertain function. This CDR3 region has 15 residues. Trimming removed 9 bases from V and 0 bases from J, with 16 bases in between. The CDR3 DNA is TGTGCCAACCCCGGACAGTATAGCTCTGGAAACACCATATATTTT. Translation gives CANPGQYSSGNTIYF.

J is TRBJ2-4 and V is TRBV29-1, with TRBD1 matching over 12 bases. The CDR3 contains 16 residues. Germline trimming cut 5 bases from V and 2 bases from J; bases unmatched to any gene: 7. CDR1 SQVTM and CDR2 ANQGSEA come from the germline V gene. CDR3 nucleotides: TGCAGCGTTATTGAGGGGACAGGGGGCTCCAAAAACATTCAGTACTTC. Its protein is CSVIEGTGGSKNIQYF.

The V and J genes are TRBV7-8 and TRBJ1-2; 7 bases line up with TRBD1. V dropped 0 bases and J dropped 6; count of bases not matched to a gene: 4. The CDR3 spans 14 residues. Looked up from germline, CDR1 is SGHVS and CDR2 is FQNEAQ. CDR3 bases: TGTGCCAGCAGCTTAGCAGGGGGCGCAAATGGCTACACCTTC. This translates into CASSLAGGANGYTF.

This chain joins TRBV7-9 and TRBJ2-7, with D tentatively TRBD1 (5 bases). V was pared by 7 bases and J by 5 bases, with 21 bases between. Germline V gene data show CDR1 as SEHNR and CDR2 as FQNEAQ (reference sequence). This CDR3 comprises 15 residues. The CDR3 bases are TGTGCCAGCACCCGAGACCTCAGGGTGGGGAACGAGCAGTACTTC. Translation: CASTRDLRVGNEQYF.

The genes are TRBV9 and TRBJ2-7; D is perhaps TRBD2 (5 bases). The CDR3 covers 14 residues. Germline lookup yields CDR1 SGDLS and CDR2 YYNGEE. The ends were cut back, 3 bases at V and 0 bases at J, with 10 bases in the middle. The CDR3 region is CASSGAGSSYEQYF. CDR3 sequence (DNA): TGTGCCAGCAGCGGAGCTGGGAGCTCCTACGAGCAGTACTTC.

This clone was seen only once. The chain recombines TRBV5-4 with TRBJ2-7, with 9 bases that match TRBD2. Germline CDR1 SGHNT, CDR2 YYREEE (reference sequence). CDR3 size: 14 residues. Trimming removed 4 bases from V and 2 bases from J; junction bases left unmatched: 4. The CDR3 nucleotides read TGTGCCAGCAGCACGGCGGGAGGGCCCTACGAGCAGTACTTC. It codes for CASSTAGGPYEQYF.

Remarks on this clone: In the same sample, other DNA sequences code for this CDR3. DNA of the CDR3: TGTGCCAGCAGCGTAGGAGGGGATACGCAGTATTTT. Translated: CASSVGGDTQYF. This sequence joins TRBV9 and TRBJ2-3; D is possibly TRBD2 (5 bases). The ends were cut back, 0 bases at V and 6 bases at J, with 5 bases in the middle. The germline V gene has CDR1 SGDLS and CDR2 YYNGEE. The length of the CDR3 is 12 residues.

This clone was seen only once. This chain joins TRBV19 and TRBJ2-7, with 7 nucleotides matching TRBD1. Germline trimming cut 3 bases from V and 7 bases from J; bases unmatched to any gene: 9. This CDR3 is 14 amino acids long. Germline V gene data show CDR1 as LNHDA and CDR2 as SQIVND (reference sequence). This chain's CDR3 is CASSIGQGEWEQYF. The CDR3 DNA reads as TGTGCCAGTAGTATCGGCCAGGGGGAATGGGAGCAGTACTTC.

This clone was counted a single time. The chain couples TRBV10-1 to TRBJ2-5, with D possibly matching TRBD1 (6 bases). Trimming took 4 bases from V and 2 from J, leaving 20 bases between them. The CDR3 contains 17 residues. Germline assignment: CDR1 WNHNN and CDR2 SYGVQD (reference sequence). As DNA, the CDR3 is TGCGCCAGCAGTGGACCGTCGGGACAAGACGATCAAGAGACCCAGTACTTC. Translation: CASSGPSGQDDQETQYF.

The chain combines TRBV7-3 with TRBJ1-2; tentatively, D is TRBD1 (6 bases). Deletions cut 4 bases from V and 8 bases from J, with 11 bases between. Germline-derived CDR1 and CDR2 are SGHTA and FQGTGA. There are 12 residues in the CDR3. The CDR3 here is CASSSRDIGYTF. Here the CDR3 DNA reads TGTGCCAGCAGCTCCAGGGACATAGGCTACACCTTC.

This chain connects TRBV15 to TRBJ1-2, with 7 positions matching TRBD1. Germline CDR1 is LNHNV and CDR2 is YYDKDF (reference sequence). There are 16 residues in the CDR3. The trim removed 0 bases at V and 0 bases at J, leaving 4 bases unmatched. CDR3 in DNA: TGTGCCACCAGCAGAGAGGGTCAGGGGGCTAACTATGGCTACACCTTC. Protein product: CATSREGQGANYGYTF.